Listed here are 29 T cell receptor beta chains from one sample, sequenced in a study of long-term antiretroviral therapy in people with HIV. Survey level was the resolution at which the v3.0 immunoSEQ assay ran. Assay: immunoSEQ multiplex PCR; the TCRdb copy retains only in-frame clones and omits some. In the table there are some 24,000 clones, around 81% of which are singletons. Source: unsorted PBMCs, taken at the start of antiretroviral therapy, before treatment. The receptors stem from a woman aged 18-29 years with HIV.

V and J are TRBV7-9 and TRBJ1-6; no clear D gene. The CDR3 runs 14 residues. Germline loops: CDR1 SEHNR, CDR2 FQNEAQ (reference sequence). V was cut by 2 bases and J by 8 bases, with 10 bases left in between. Here the CDR3 reads CASSLRGPDSPLHF. The CDR3 DNA reads TGTGCCAGCAGCTTAAGAGGTCCCGATTCACCCCTCCACTTT.

The CDR3 region is CASSGQGPTYEQYF. CDR3 DNA: TGCGCCAGCAGCGGACAGGGCCCGACCTACGAGCAGTACTTC. The chain uses TRBV5-1 and TRBJ2-7; 8 nucleotides align to TRBD1. Germline V gene sequence: CDR1 SGHRS, CDR2 YFSETQ. V was clipped by 4 bases and J by 2 bases; unmatched bases: 5. The CDR3 is made up of 14 amino acids.

V gene TRBV7-3 combines with J gene TRBJ1-1, with TRBD1 matching over 7 bases. This CDR3 has 11 residues. J lost 11 bases, V lost 5 bases, and 5 bases had no gene match. CDR1 SGHTA and CDR2 FQGTGA come from the germline V gene. CDR3 sequence reads: CASSPGQVAFF. The CDR3 DNA follows: TGTGCCAGCAGCCCAGGACAGGTGGCTTTCTTT.

This rearrangement joins TRBV5-1 to TRBJ1-1, with 10 nucleotides matching TRBD1. The CDR3 runs to 15 residues. Germline V gene data show CDR1 as SGHRS and CDR2 as YFSETQ. V shed 1 base and J 5 bases; nucleotides not matched to a gene: 5. The CDR3 is CASSLLTGGETEAFF. CDR3 bases: TGCGCCAGCAGCTTGCTGACAGGGGGCGAAACTGAAGCTTTCTTT.

The CDR3: CAISESYGHSGNQPQHF. CDR3 in DNA: TGTGCCATCAGTGAGTCATATGGCCACTCCGGCAATCAGCCCCAGCATTTT. The chain has TRBV10-3 and TRBJ1-5; no clear D. There are 17 residues in the CDR3. V dropped 0 bases and J dropped 2 bases, with 14 bases sitting between them. Germline loops: CDR1 ENHRY, CDR2 SYGVKD.

The chain is built from TRBV7-9 and TRBJ1-1, with no clear D. CDR3 length: 11 residues. The V and J ends lost 4 bases and 6 bases respectively, with 6 bases between them. Germline lookup yields CDR1 SEHNR and CDR2 FQNEAQ (reference sequence). The chain's CDR3 is CASSSGAEAFF. The CDR3 DNA follows: TGTGCCAGCAGCTCTGGAGCTGAAGCTTTCTTT.

The rearrangement links TRBV5-6 to TRBJ2-7; 8 bases agree with TRBD1. The V gene's germline CDR1 is SGHDT and CDR2 YYEEEE. Trimming cost V 3 bases and J 5 bases; bases outside gene matches: 10. The CDR3 runs to 15 residues. CDR3 residues: CASSYLDRASDEQYF. The CDR3 nucleotides are TGTGCCAGCAGCTACCTGGACAGGGCGAGTGACGAGCAGTACTTC. The full variable domain, its missing parts supplied by reference TRBV5-6 and TRBJ2-7, is DAGVTQSPTHLIKTRGQQVTLRCSPKSGHDTVSWYQQALGQGPQFIFQYYEEEERQRGNFPDRFSGHQFPNYSSELNVNALLLGDSALYLCASSYLDRASDEQYFGPGTRLTVT.

The chain uses TRBV2 and TRBJ2-1; D gene uncertain. CDR3 length: 10 residues. The V gene's germline CDR1 is SNHLY and CDR2 FYNNEI. Trimming left V 3 bases short and J 7 bases short, with 1 base between. The CDR3 is CASSENEQFF. The DNA of the CDR3 is TGTGCCAGCAGTGAGAATGAGCAGTTCTTC.

This chain uses TRBV19 with TRBJ1-5; 8 bases match TRBD1. Trimming removed 5 bases from V and 6 bases from J; junction bases left unmatched: 3. Germline V gene data show CDR1 as LNHDA and CDR2 as SQIVND (reference sequence). The CDR3 sequence is 13 residues long. CDR3 loop: CASSEGTGQPQHF. CDR3 in DNA: TGTGCCAGTAGTGAAGGGACAGGTCAGCCCCAGCATTTT.

J is TRBJ2-2 and V is TRBV4-3, with a tentative D call TRBD1 (5 bases). Trimming took off 3 bases at V and 5 bases at J, with 10 bases between the two ends. Per germline, CDR1 LGHNA and CDR2 YSLEER. This CDR3 contains 14 residues. DNA for the CDR3: TGCGCCAGCAGCCAGGTAGCAGGGACCGGGGAGCTGTTTTTT. This encodes CASSQVAGTGELFF.

V and J are TRBV27 and TRBJ2-7; D possibly uses TRBD1 or TRBD2 (6 bases each). Trimming stripped 8 bases from V and 5 bases from J, with 16 bases between. The germline V gene has CDR1 MNHEY and CDR2 SMNVEV (reference sequence). This CDR3 spans 13 amino acids. The CDR3: CASSPTGAHEQYF. CDR3 nucleotides: TGTGCCAGCTCCCCCACGGGGGCCCACGAGCAGTACTTC.

The V call is TRBV9, the J call TRBJ1-5, with D possibly being TRBD1 (5 bases). Germline lookup yields CDR1 SGDLS and CDR2 YYNGEE. The CDR3 covers 14 residues. Trimming pared 0 bases from V and 8 bases from J, leaving 12 bases between. The CDR3 DNA reads TGTGCCAGCAGCGTAGACTGGGGGACGAAGCCCCAGCATTTT. This gives the protein CASSVDWGTKPQHF.

The V and J genes are TRBV7-9 and TRBJ1-2; the D is unclear. Germline lookup yields CDR1 SEHNR and CDR2 FQNEAQ (reference sequence). Trimming took off 1 base at V and 2 bases at J, with 17 bases between the two ends. The CDR3 totals 17 residues. Here the CDR3 reads CASSLVGSALLNYGYTF. The CDR3 DNA is TGTGCCAGCAGCTTAGTAGGGAGCGCTTTACTGAACTATGGCTACACCTTC. Supplemented by reference TRBV7-9 and TRBJ1-2, the full variable domain reads DTGVSQNPRHKITKRGQNVTFRCDPISEHNRLYWYRQTLGQGPEFLTYFQNEAQLEKSRLLSDRFSAERPKGSFSTLEIQRTEQGDSAMYLCASSLVGSALLNYGYTFGSGTRLTVV.

CDR3 DNA sequence: TGCGCCAGCAGCTTGTACAGCCCGAATGAAAAACTGTTTTTT. It translates to CASSLYSPNEKLFF. J is TRBJ1-4 and V is TRBV5-1; no firm D call. Trimming cost V 1 base and J 5 bases, with 9 bases left between them. The CDR3 is 14 residues long. Germline CDR1 and CDR2: SGHRS and YFSETQ.

This rearrangement joins TRBV27 to TRBJ2-2, with 8 nucleotides matching TRBD2. This CDR3 is 17 amino acids long. V shed 3 bases, J shed 2 bases, and the junction held 8 bases outside the gene matches. From germline, CDR1 is MNHEY and CDR2 SMNVEV (reference sequence). The CDR3 spells CASSFSYSGVNTGELFF. In DNA form, the CDR3 reads TGTGCCAGCAGTTTCAGTTATAGCGGGGTTAACACCGGGGAGCTGTTTTTT.

DNA for the CDR3: TGTGCCATCAGGGGGTGGGGGCCTAGCGTGTCCTACGAGCAGTACTTC. It translates to CAIRGWGPSVSYEQYF. The chain combines TRBV10-3 with TRBJ2-7, with D perhaps assigned TRBD1 or TRBD2 (6 bases each). This CDR3 is built from 16 residues. Trimming left V 6 bases short and J 1 base short, with 19 bases between. The germline CDR1 and CDR2 sequences are ENHRY and SYGVKD.

This sequence joins TRBV6-4 and TRBJ1-6; D possibly corresponds to TRBD1 (6 bases). Per germline, CDR1 MRHNA and CDR2 SNTAGT. Trimming took 2 bases from V and 7 from J, leaving 15 bases between them. CDR3 length: 16 residues. The CDR3 is CASSDTRRGENSPLHF. The CDR3 bases are TGTGCCAGCAGTGACACCCGGAGGGGGGAAAATTCACCCCTCCACTTT.

The chain employs TRBV28 and TRBJ2-7, with D possibly being TRBD1 or TRBD2 (7 bases each). The germline V gene encodes CDR1 MDHEN and CDR2 SYDVKM. The CDR3 has 12 amino acids. Trimming took 7 bases from V and 5 from J, leaving 12 bases between them. The CDR3 DNA is TGTGCCAGCACAGGGGGGGTTGACGAGCAGTACTTC. The encoded protein is CASTGGVDEQYF.

This CDR3 is CASSQLEFPGLLAEAFF. CDR3 in DNA: TGCGCCAGCAGCCAACTGGAGTTCCCGGGACTGTTAGCTGAAGCTTTCTTT. The genes are TRBV4-3 and TRBJ1-1; a weak D match, TRBD1 (5 bases). CDR1 is LGHNA, CDR2 YSLEER, per germline. Trimming removed 2 bases from V and 6 bases from J, with 22 bases in between. This CDR3 is built from 17 residues.

This rearrangement joins TRBV29-1 to TRBJ1-3, with a possible D match to TRBD1 (6 bases). Trimming left V 7 bases short and J 0 bases short, with 10 bases between. The V gene's germline CDR1 is SQVTM and CDR2 ANQGSEA. This CDR3 contains 13 residues. Here the CDR3 DNA reads TGCAGCGCGGACAGCAACTCTGGAAACACCATATATTTT. Its protein is CSADSNSGNTIYF.

This sequence joins TRBV7-8 and TRBJ1-3; D unresolved. Germline-derived CDR1 and CDR2 are SGHVS and FQNEAQ. The CDR3 length is 15 residues. Deletions cut 1 base from V and 3 bases from J, with 10 bases between. CDR3 region: CASSLEATVGNTIYF. The CDR3 DNA follows: TGTGCCAGCAGCTTAGAAGCCACAGTTGGAAACACCATATATTTT.

V is TRBV6-5 and J is TRBJ1-1; perhaps TRBD1 as D (6 bases). Germline loops: CDR1 MNHEY, CDR2 SVGAGI. V lost 7 bases to trimming and J lost 4 bases, with 19 bases between them. The CDR3 runs 15 residues. The CDR3 is CASTSRGGLGTEAFF. CDR3 DNA: TGTGCCAGCACTTCCCGGGGGGGGCTGGGCACTGAAGCTTTCTTT.

This sequence joins TRBV5-6 and TRBJ1-5, with D tentatively TRBD1 (5 bases). Germline-derived CDR1 and CDR2 are SGHDT and YYEEEE. The germline V and J ends were trimmed by 4 bases and 9 bases, with 20 bases remaining between them. There are 15 residues in the CDR3. As DNA, the CDR3 is TGTGCCAGCAGCCGTCGCGCCCCCAGGGTGGGGCCCCAGCATTTT. It specifies CASSRRAPRVGPQHF. The full variable domain, rest sourced from reference TRBV5-6 and TRBJ1-5, is DAGVTQSPTHLIKTRGQQVTLRCSPKSGHDTVSWYQQALGQGPQFIFQYYEEEERQRGNFPDRFSGHQFPNYSSELNVNALLLGDSALYLCASSRRAPRVGPQHFGDGTRLSIL.

This sequence joins TRBV9 and TRBJ1-1; possibly TRBD1 for D (5 bases). The CDR3 has 12 amino acids. From germline, CDR1 is SGDLS and CDR2 YYNGEE. V was trimmed by 3 bases and J by 4 bases, leaving 7 bases between them. The DNA for the CDR3 is TGTGCCAGCAGCGGGGGGGGCACTGAAGCTTTCTTT. It translates to CASSGGGTEAFF.

The chain carries TRBV23-1 and TRBJ2-7; no reliable D call. TRBV23-1 is filed as an ORF, its function uncertain. Trimming removed 6 bases at V and 2 bases at J, with 5 bases between. CDR3 length: 11 amino acids. Written as DNA, the CDR3 is TGCGCCAGCAGACGAGCCTACGAGCAGTACTTC. Protein: CASRRAYEQYF.

This chain joins TRBV11-2 and TRBJ2-7, with unresolved D. The V end was cut by 2 bases, the J end by 0 bases, with 17 bases between. Germline V gives CDR1 SGHAT, CDR2 FQNNGV. This CDR3 has 17 residues. CDR3 loop: CASSLKPTERSSYEQYF. CDR3 DNA sequence: TGTGCCAGCAGCTTAAAGCCCACTGAGCGTAGCTCCTACGAGCAGTACTTC.

The V gene is TRBV5-4, the J gene TRBJ1-4, with 8 bases fitting TRBD1. CDR1 and CDR2 (germline): SGHNT, YYREEE (reference sequence). Losses at the gene ends were 2 bases for V and 5 bases for J; bases not matched to a gene: 5. CDR3 length: 15 residues. The CDR3 nucleotides are TGTGCCAGCAGCTTTGGTTACAGGGGGAATGAAAAACTGTTTTTT. As protein: CASSFGYRGNEKLFF.

This sequence joins TRBV28 and TRBJ1-4, with 7 bases aligning to TRBD1. CDR3 size: 14 residues. Germline V gene lookup returns CDR1 MDHEN and CDR2 SYDVKM. Unmatched junction bases numbered 6, after V lost 6 bases and J lost 5 bases. The CDR3 protein is CASRAGGLNEKLFF. The CDR3, as DNA: TGTGCCAGCAGGGCAGGGGGTTTAAATGAAAAACTGTTTTTT.

The chain is built from TRBV19 and TRBJ1-4; D unclear. Between the trimmed V and J ends, which lost 7 bases and 10 bases, there was a span of 19 bases. CDR3 length: 14 residues. Germline V CDR1 and CDR2: LNHDA, SQIVND (reference sequence). The chain's CDR3 is CASTPTYTDAKLFF. The CDR3 bases are TGTGCCAGTACTCCGACATACACGGATGCAAAACTGTTTTTT. The variable domain in full, with the rest retrieved from reference TRBV19 and TRBJ1-4, is DGGITQSPKYLFRKEGQNVTLSCEQNLNHDAMYWYRQDPGQGLRLIYYSQIVNDFQKGDIAEGYSVSREKKESFPLTVTSAQKNPTAFYLCASTPTYTDAKLFFGSGTQLSVL.